These 7 T cell receptor beta chains came from one sample sequenced in a study of long-term antiretroviral therapy in people with HIV. Samples were assayed with immunoSEQ v3.0 at survey level. Repertoires were generated with immunoSEQ multiplex PCR, while TCRdb's copy carries only in-frame clones and drops some. This sample yields some 13,000 clones, of which about 83% are seen a single time; roughly a sixth belongs to the top ten. Source: unsorted PBMCs, taken 3.4 years after starting antiretroviral therapy. These receptors all come from a man aged 35-49 years with HIV.

This clone was counted a few times. This chain joins TRBV11-2 and TRBJ1-2; 9 bases fit TRBD1. Germline CDR1 is SGHAT and CDR2 is FQNNGV. The CDR3 runs to 16 residues. V was clipped by 4 bases and J by 3 bases; unmatched bases: 9. The CDR3 bases are TGTGCCAGCAGCTCCCCGGGACAGGGATATGACTATGGCTACACCTTC. Residues: CASSSPGQGYDYGYTF.

The rearrangement joins TRBV5-1 to TRBJ2-4; no clear D gene. In germline, CDR1 is SGHRS, CDR2 YFSETQ. V was cut by 0 bases and J by 6 bases, with 10 bases left in between. This CDR3 contains 14 residues. DNA for the CDR3: TGCGCCAGCAGCTTGGAGCAGACTTCAAACATTCAGTACTTC. Its protein product is CASSLEQTSNIQYF. Filled out from reference TRBV5-1 and TRBJ2-4, the complete variable domain reads KAGVTQTPRYLIKTRGQQVTLSCSPISGHRSVSWYQQTPGQGLQFLFEYFSETQRNKGNFPGRFSGRQFSNSRSEMNVSTLELGDSALYLCASSLEQTSNIQYFGAGTRLSVL.

The chain carries TRBV7-2 and TRBJ2-3; 9 bases match TRBD2. The V gene's germline CDR1 is SGHTA and CDR2 FQGNSA. CDR3 size: 16 residues. V lost 5 bases, J lost 3 bases, and 9 bases stayed unmatched. The CDR3 reads CASSPTGLAVTDTQYF. The CDR3 DNA sequence: TGTGCCAGCAGCCCAACGGGACTAGCAGTAACAGATACGCAGTATTTT.

The chain links TRBV7-6 to TRBJ2-1, with TRBD2 as a possible D gene (6 bases). From germline, CDR1 is SGHVS and CDR2 FNYEAQ. CDR3 length equals 16 residues. Between the trimmed V and J ends, which lost 1 base and 2 bases, there was a span of 12 bases. The CDR3 loop is CASSLGTTSTYNEQFF. CDR3 coding DNA: TGTGCCAGCAGCTTAGGAACTACTAGCACCTACAATGAGCAGTTCTTC.

V and J are TRBV11-3 and TRBJ2-2; 9 bases are a match to TRBD2. The CDR3 sequence is 17 residues long. Germline values: CDR1 SGHNT, CDR2 YENEEA. The ends lost 4 bases at V and 2 bases at J; junction bases unmatched: 8. CDR3 nucleotides: TGTGCCAGCAGCTCAGGCTCTAGCGGGGTCAACACCGGGGAGCTGTTTTTT. Translated, it gives CASSSGSSGVNTGELFF. The full variable domain, its missing parts supplied by reference TRBV11-3 and TRBJ2-2, is EAGVVQSPRYKIIEKKQPVAFWCNPISGHNTLYWYLQNLGQGPELLIRYENEEAVDDSQLPKDRFSAERLKGVDSTLKIQPAELGDSAVYLCASSSGSSGVNTGELFFGEGSRLTVL.

This chain links TRBV7-2 with TRBJ2-7; D unresolved. The CDR3 runs 13 residues. Germline lookup yields CDR1 SGHTA and CDR2 FQGNSA. V lost 1 base and J 2 bases, leaving 6 bases between the germline ends. The CDR3, as DNA: TGTGCCAGCAGCTTAGTGTGGGCCTACGAGCAGTACTTC. This encodes CASSLVWAYEQYF.

CDR3 DNA sequence: TGTGCCAGCAGGGGGGGTTATAGCAATCAGCCCCAGCATTTT. It yields the protein CASRGGYSNQPQHF. The rearrangement links TRBV28 to TRBJ1-5; perhaps TRBD1 as D (5 bases). Germline V CDR1 and CDR2: MDHEN, SYDVKM. The CDR3 is made up of 14 amino acids. The V gene lost 6 bases and the J gene lost 0 bases, with 9 bases spanning the gap. The variable domain in full, completed from reference TRBV28 and TRBJ1-5, reads DVKVTQSSRYLVKRTGEKVFLECVQDMDHENMFWYRQDPGLGLRLIYFSYDVKMKEKGDIPEGYSVSREKKERFSLILESASTNQTSMYLCASRGGYSNQPQHFGDGTRLSIL.